A selection of T cell receptor beta chains follows, all from one sample in a study of T cells expressing NK-cell markers. TCRdb reprocessed the 5' RACE reads, keeping one entry per CDR3 protein, no DNA. The data include over 100,000 distinct CDR3 sequences; the top ten clones carry about a fifth. Sequencing was carried out using blood T cells: a sorted CD56 or NKG2C T cell subset, CD4+ or CD8+ T cells, or bulk PBMC T cells (not recorded which). All receptors come from a woman aged 18 to 75 in good health. The CDR3 runs from the conserved cysteine through the conserved F or W.

V	J	CDR3
TRBV29-1	TRBJ2-7	CSVGDSGSYEQYF
TRBV20-1	TRBJ2-5	CSAKPGQESQETQYF
TRBV12-3/TRBV12-4	TRBJ1-2	CASRGQGYGYTF
TRBV7-2	TRBJ1-6	CASSPPGQLLPLHF
TRBV5-6	TRBJ2-3	CASTIREGLWGTDTQYF
TRBV9	TRBJ2-5	CASSVWGGRHQETQYF
TRBV16	TRBJ2-2	CASSQSVGTGELFF
TRBV5-1	TRBJ2-7	CASSLAGEQYF
TRBV29-1	TRBJ2-7	CSVVWGGGYEQYF
TRBV20-1	TRBJ2-7	CSARDFRLGQIYEQYF
TRBV11-2	TRBJ2-5	CASSSPTSGGTQYF
TRBV7-9	TRBJ2-3	CASIFSTWGDTQYF
TRBV4-3	TRBJ1-3	CASSQDIAPGNTIYF
TRBV5-1	TRBJ2-5	CASSLLAGTQEETQYF
TRBV28	TRBJ2-1	CASSFSSSGYNEQFF
TRBV10-3	TRBJ1-2	CAISESLRGPGYTF
TRBV4-1	TRBJ2-2	CASSQDRYTGELFF
TRBV12-3/TRBV12-4	TRBJ2-3	CASSFKVAATDTQYF
TRBV2	TRBJ2-5	CASSDRGDPYQETQYF
TRBV9	TRBJ2-6	CASSVARQGGSGANVLTF
TRBV5-4	TRBJ2-7	CASSLWEGPDEQYF
TRBV11-1	TRBJ2-4	CASEGHLKNIQYF
TRBV11-2	TRBJ2-3	CASTSGTGGADTQYF
TRBV12-3/TRBV12-4	TRBJ1-2	CASSHDGGGGYTF
TRBV29-1	TRBJ2-7	CSVGGVGGRSLYEQYF
TRBV29-1	TRBJ2-1	CSAEARPYYNEQFF
TRBV6-2/TRBV6-3	TRBJ1-1	CASSLGHVTEAFF
TRBV12-5	TRBJ1-2	CASGPGTGDDNNYGYTF